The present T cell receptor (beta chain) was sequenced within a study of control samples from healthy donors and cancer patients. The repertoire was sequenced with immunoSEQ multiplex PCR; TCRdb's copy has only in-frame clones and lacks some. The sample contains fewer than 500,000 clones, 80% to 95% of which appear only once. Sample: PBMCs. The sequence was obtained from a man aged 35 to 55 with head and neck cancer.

DNA of the CDR3: TGTGCCAGCTCCTCCGTGCCCTACGAGCAGTACTTC. Translated: CASSSVPYEQYF. V gene TRBV18 combines with J gene TRBJ2-7; D unresolved. Between the trimmed V and J ends, which lost 6 bases and 2 bases, there was a span of 8 bases. Germline V gene sequence: CDR1 KGHSH, CDR2 LQKENI. There are 12 residues in the CDR3.